What follows are 28 T cell receptor beta chains derived from one specimen sequenced in a study of blood T cell repertoires in COVID-19. Clones were read by immunoSEQ multiplex PCR, and TCRdb kept only the in-frame ones, dropping some. The table includes 200,000 to 250,000 clones, around 81% detected once. Input material: PBMCs or T cells enriched from blood (not recorded which). These receptors were collected from a woman aged 50 to 60 with acute COVID-19.

This sequence joins TRBV6-4 and TRBJ2-3; D may be TRBD1 (5 bases). Germline CDR1 reads MRHNA; CDR2 reads SNTAGT. Trimming took 4 bases from V and 2 from J, leaving 7 bases between them. This CDR3 is built from 13 residues. The CDR3 here is CASSGQSTDTQYF. The CDR3, as DNA: TGTGCCAGCAGTGGACAGTCCACAGATACGCAGTATTTT.

This sequence joins TRBV4-2 and TRBJ2-7; 7 bases line up with TRBD2. CDR1 LGHNA and CDR2 YNFKEQ come from the germline V gene. The CDR3 sequence is 15 residues long. The J segment lost 4 bases and the V segment lost 2 bases, leaving 8 bases of the junction unmatched. The CDR3 nucleotides are TGTGCCAGCAGCCAATCCCTAGCGGCCTTATACGAGCAGTACTTC. This encodes CASSQSLAALYEQYF.

The chain recombines TRBV6-5 with TRBJ2-2; maybe TRBD1 (6 bases). The ends were cut back, 6 bases at V and 0 bases at J, with 11 bases in the middle. The CDR3 consists of 15 residues. Germline V CDR1 and CDR2: MNHEY, SVGAGI. The CDR3 DNA sequence: TGTGCCAGCAGACCGACAGGTTCGAACACCGGGGAGCTGTTTTTT. It translates to CASRPTGSNTGELFF.

V and J are TRBV6-1 and TRBJ2-2, with a possible D match to TRBD1 (6 bases). V shed 3 bases and J shed 5 bases, with 13 bases lying between them. CDR1 and CDR2 (germline): MNHNS, SASEGT. This CDR3 has 15 residues. The CDR3 reads CASSDGGGWTGELFF. CDR3 in DNA: TGTGCCAGCAGTGATGGGGGCGGGTGGACCGGGGAGCTGTTTTTT.

V is TRBV4-3 and J is TRBJ1-1; TRBD1 matches 8 bases. Germline CDR1 reads LGHNA; CDR2 reads YSLEER. Germline trimming cut 5 bases from V and 1 base from J; bases unmatched to any gene: 3. The CDR3 spans 14 residues. The CDR3 nucleotides are TGCGCCAGCAGCTCACAGGGGGGGAACACTGAAGCTTTCTTT. Encoded protein: CASSSQGGNTEAFF.

The rearrangement links TRBV5-8 to TRBJ1-2; 7 positions agree with TRBD1. CDR3 length: 15 amino acids. In germline, CDR1 is SGHTS, CDR2 YDEGEE. After removal of 0 bases from V and 4 bases from J, the junction contained 6 bases not matched to a gene. This chain's CDR3 is CASSLVGGGGYGYTF. CDR3 nucleotides: TGTGCCAGCAGCTTGGTCGGAGGGGGCGGCTATGGCTACACCTTC. The full variable domain, with the rest looked up from reference TRBV5-8 and TRBJ1-2, is EAGVTQSPTHLIKTRGQQATLRCSPISGHTSVYWYQQALGLGLQFLLWYDEGEERNRGNFPPRFSGRQFPNYSSELNVNALELEDSALYLCASSLVGGGGYGYTFGSGTRLTVV.

V gene TRBV6-2 or TRBV6-3 combines with J gene TRBJ2-1; 11 nucleotides agree with TRBD2. Germline values: CDR1 MNHEY, CDR2 SVGEGT. V dropped 0 bases and J dropped 5; count of bases not matched to a gene: 3. CDR3 size: 16 residues. The CDR3 nucleotides read TGTGCCAGCAGTTACTCAGGGACTAGCGGCCACAATGAGCAGTTCTTC. This sequence encodes CASSYSGTSGHNEQFF.

V usage is TRBV6-1 and J usage is TRBJ2-7, with D possibly TRBD2 on 5 matching bases. The germline gives CDR1 MNHNS, CDR2 SASEGT. V was clipped by 1 base and J by 6 bases, with 13 bases between them. The CDR3 contains 14 residues. Written as DNA, the CDR3 is TGTGCCAGCAGTGAAGGGAGCGGACGTGTCGAGCAGTACTTC. This sequence encodes CASSEGSGRVEQYF.

The genes are TRBV11-3 and TRBJ1-1; TRBD1 matches at 12 bases. The CDR3 totals 16 residues. Germline CDR1 SGHNT, CDR2 YENEEA. V lost 5 bases to trimming and J lost 4 bases; unmatched junction nucleotides: 8. The CDR3 DNA is TGTGCCAGCAGCCCCGGGACAGGGGGCGGTGGCACTGAAGCTTTCTTT. This encodes CASSPGTGGGGTEAFF. Looking up the rest from reference TRBV11-3 and TRBJ1-1 gives the full variable domain: EAGVVQSPRYKIIEKKQPVAFWCNPISGHNTLYWYLQNLGQGPELLIRYENEEAVDDSQLPKDRFSAERLKGVDSTLKIQPAELGDSAVYLCASSPGTGGGGTEAFFGQGTRLTVV.

This clone was seen only a few times. This sequence joins TRBV6-5 and TRBJ1-1, with D maybe TRBD1 (5 bases). The CDR3 loop spans 13 amino acids. Germline values: CDR1 MNHEY, CDR2 SVGAGI. V lost 8 bases and J lost 5, with 15 bases in between. CDR3 region: CASLMQGRTEAFF. Here the CDR3 DNA reads TGTGCCAGCTTGATGCAGGGTCGGACTGAAGCTTTCTTT.

The V and J genes are TRBV6-5 and TRBJ1-1; D gene unclear. V was trimmed by 5 bases and J by 1 base, leaving 11 bases between them. Germline V gene sequence: CDR1 MNHEY, CDR2 SVGAGI. The CDR3 extends over 14 amino acids. The CDR3 region has the DNA TGTGCCAGCAGTACACGCTCAGGGAACACTGAAGCTTTCTTT. Encoded protein: CASSTRSGNTEAFF.

The V and J genes are TRBV7-9 and TRBJ2-7; possibly TRBD1 for D (5 bases). The V and J ends lost 1 base and 5 bases respectively, with 12 bases between them. From germline, CDR1 is SEHNR and CDR2 FQNEAQ (reference sequence). This CDR3 is built from 14 residues. The CDR3 bases are TGTGCCAGCAGCTTAGTCCAGGGCTGGCACGAGCAGTACTTC. It codes for CASSLVQGWHEQYF.

This chain uses TRBV7-3 with TRBJ2-1, with a tentative D call TRBD1 (6 bases). This CDR3 is 13 amino acids long. V lost 6 bases and J 4 bases, leaving 10 bases between the germline ends. The V gene's germline CDR1 is SGHTA and CDR2 FQGTGA. The CDR3 sequence: CASRGTGYNEQFF. CDR3 DNA sequence: TGTGCCAGCAGGGGAACAGGGTACAATGAGCAGTTCTTC.

The V gene is TRBV21-1, the J gene TRBJ1-5; TRBD1, the table's D call, was not compared with the DNA. TRBV21-1 counts as a pseudogene. This CDR3 contains 19 residues. CDR3 protein: CASSLRWPGQLYSNQPQHF. CDR3 nucleotides: TGTGCCAGCAGCCTACGTTGGCCAGGGCAACTTTATAGCAATCAGCCCCAGCATTTT.

Here the CDR3 reads CASSLTSGSLNIQYF. The CDR3 coding sequence is TGTGCCAGCAGCTTAACTAGCGGTAGTTTAAACATTCAGTACTTC. This rearrangement joins TRBV7-2 to TRBJ2-4; TRBD2 aligns across 8 bases. J lost 6 bases, V lost 2 bases, and 6 bases had no gene match. The CDR3 covers 15 residues. The germline V gene encodes CDR1 SGHTA and CDR2 FQGNSA.

The chain is built from TRBV5-6 and TRBJ2-5, with no clear D. V gave up 1 base and J gave up 2 bases, with 18 bases separating them. The CDR3 has 17 amino acids. In germline, CDR1 is SGHDT, CDR2 YYEEEE. The CDR3 DNA is TGTGCCAGCAGCTTGCTTTCCGGTATGAGAAGTCAAGAGACCCAGTACTTC. It codes for CASSLLSGMRSQETQYF.

The J gene is TRBJ1-2, the V gene TRBV24-1; D is unclear. Per the germline V gene, CDR1 is KGHDR and CDR2 is SFDVKD. The CDR3 spans 13 residues. Trimming removed 3 bases from V and 6 bases from J, with 10 bases in between. The CDR3 nucleotides are TGTGCCACCAGTGATGGCCCCGTGGATGGCTACACCTTC. Protein sequence: CATSDGPVDGYTF.

CDR3 nucleotides: TGTGCCAGCACCTCCGGGACAGGGTTCTATAATTCACCCCTCCACTTT. Amino acids: CASTSGTGFYNSPLHF. The V call is TRBV5-6, the J call TRBJ1-6, with TRBD1 matching 9 bases. The V gene end was trimmed by 6 bases and the J gene end by 3 bases; junction bases not matched to a gene: 7. Germline loops: CDR1 SGHDT, CDR2 YYEEEE. CDR3 length: 16 residues.

The CDR3 bases are TGCGCCAGCAGCCAAGTGCGGGATTCACCCCTCCACTTT. It yields the protein CASSQVRDSPLHF. The rearrangement uses TRBV4-3 and TRBJ1-6, with no clear D. CDR3 length: 13 residues. Trimming took off 1 base at V and 8 bases at J, with 6 bases between the two ends. Germline lookup yields CDR1 LGHNA and CDR2 YSLEER.

The chain employs TRBV7-8 and TRBJ1-5; D remains unclear. This CDR3 region has 14 residues. Germline V gene lookup returns CDR1 SGHVS and CDR2 FQNEAQ. V shed 2 bases and J shed 5 bases, with 10 bases lying between them. CDR3 coding DNA: TGTGCCAGCAGCTTAAAACCGGACTATCAGCCCCAGCATTTT. This gives the protein CASSLKPDYQPQHF.

This chain connects TRBV27 to TRBJ2-7; D is possibly TRBD1 (5 bases). The V gene lost 2 bases and the J gene lost 1 base, with 9 bases spanning the gap. Germline V gives CDR1 MNHEY, CDR2 SMNVEV (reference sequence). This CDR3 has 14 amino acids. CDR3 nucleotide sequence: TGTGCCAGCAGTTTAAAGGGGTCTTCCTACGAGCAGTACTTC. Translated: CASSLKGSSYEQYF.

This chain uses TRBV29-1 with TRBJ2-2; no definite D call. The V and J ends lost 4 bases and 6 bases respectively, with 15 bases between them. Germline V lookup: CDR1 SQVTM, CDR2 ANQGSEA. This CDR3 has 14 residues. The DNA of the CDR3 is TGCAGCGTTGTCGCCCCTACCAAAGCCGGGGAGCTGTTTTTT. This encodes CSVVAPTKAGELFF.

The rearrangement links TRBV7-9 to TRBJ1-1; unclear D gene. The CDR3 extends over 13 amino acids. Trimming took 5 bases from V and 4 from J, leaving 11 bases between them. CDR1 is SEHNR, CDR2 FQNEAQ, per germline (reference sequence). Here the CDR3 reads CASSRTTGTEAFF. CDR3 sequence (DNA): TGTGCCAGCAGCCGTACAACGGGCACTGAAGCTTTCTTT.

V and J are TRBV12-3 or TRBV12-4 and TRBJ2-1; 9 bases agree with TRBD1. This CDR3 spans 13 amino acids. With 6 bases clipped from V and 5 bases from J, the junction kept 2 bases outside the gene matches. The CDR3 here is CASRDRGHNEQFF. CDR3 coding DNA: TGTGCCAGCAGGGACAGGGGCCACAATGAGCAGTTCTTC.

The chain has TRBV19 and TRBJ1-5, with 8 bases identical to TRBD1. V was pared by 4 bases and J by 2 bases, with 1 base of the junction left unmatched. CDR1 is LNHDA, CDR2 SQIVND, per germline (reference sequence). This CDR3 comprises 14 residues. The CDR3 protein is CASSKDRGNQPQHF. The CDR3 nucleotides are TGTGCCAGTAGTAAGGACAGGGGCAATCAGCCCCAGCATTTT.

V is TRBV6-5 and J is TRBJ2-3; TRBD2 matches 8 bases. The ends lost 10 bases at V and 2 bases at J; junction bases unmatched: 11. Germline CDR1 MNHEY, CDR2 SVGAGI. CDR3 length: 15 residues. The DNA of the CDR3 is TGTGCCACCACCGGCCGCGGGAGGAACACAGATACGCAGTATTTT. Translated: CATTGRGRNTDTQYF.

The gene calls are TRBV3-1 (or the pseudogene TRBV3-2) and TRBJ2-7, with a tentative D call TRBD1 (5 bases). There are 14 residues in the CDR3. Germline CDR1 LGHDT, CDR2 YNNKEL (reference sequence). V lost 1 base, J lost 2 bases, and 9 bases lay in between. The CDR3 sequence: CASSQVDSTYEQYF. The CDR3 DNA follows: TGTGCCAGCAGCCAAGTCGACAGTACCTACGAGCAGTACTTC.

This clone has just a few counts. The CDR3 bases are TGTGCCAGCAGCTTAGAGGGGACAGTTAATGAAAAACTGTTTTTT. It codes for CASSLEGTVNEKLFF. The chain is built from TRBV11-3 and TRBJ1-4; TRBD1 aligns across 7 bases. This CDR3 spans 15 amino acids. The trim removed 0 bases at V and 4 bases at J, leaving 2 bases unmatched. Germline V gene lookup returns CDR1 SGHNT and CDR2 YENEEA.